A single sample gave rise to the 5 T cell receptor beta chains below, sequenced in a study of cytomegalovirus exposure and HLA in healthy donors. The PCR had 60 Vbeta and 13 Jbeta primers. Assay: immunoSEQ multiplex PCR; the TCRdb copy retains only in-frame clones and omits some. The sample consists of over 130,000 clones, approximately 65% of them appearing once. Sequences were obtained from PBMCs. These TCRs come from a woman in her fifties or sixties in good health and CMV-seronegative.

The V and J genes are TRBV2 and TRBJ2-3, with 11 nucleotides matching TRBD1. CDR1 SNHLY and CDR2 FYNNEI come from the germline V gene. CDR3 length: 14 amino acids. The V and J ends lost 6 bases and 4 bases, in that order; junction bases with no gene match: 3. The DNA for the CDR3 is TGTGCCAGCAGGGCGGACAGGGGGCCAGATACGCAGTATTTT. This translates into CASRADRGPDTQYF.

The genes are TRBV6-7 and TRBJ1-2, with 7 bases aligning to TRBD1. TRBV6-7 is an ORF, and what it does is uncertain. This CDR3 has 15 residues. The junction had 4 bases not matched to a gene; V was cut back by 0 bases and J by 3 bases. CDR3 loop: CASSYSRGLYYGYTF. The CDR3 region has the DNA TGTGCCAGCAGTTACTCCAGGGGGTTGTACTATGGCTACACCTTC.

The chain combines TRBV6-5 with TRBJ2-1; TRBD2 agrees at 7 bases. Germline V gene data show CDR1 as MNHEY and CDR2 as SVGAGI. The CDR3 spans 11 residues. CDR3 nucleotide sequence: TGTGCGACCGTCCGGGAGGATGAGCAGTTCTTC. Translated, it gives CATVREDEQFF.

The CDR3 spells CASRPRGALGTQYF. The CDR3 DNA follows: TGTGCCAGCCGACCTCGCGGGGCCTTGGGGACCCAGTACTTC. The rearrangement joins TRBV2 to TRBJ2-5, with D tentatively TRBD2 (6 bases). V shed 8 bases and J shed 7 bases, with 20 bases lying between them. The CDR3 covers 14 residues. CDR1 is SNHLY, CDR2 FYNNEI, per germline.

The chain carries TRBV6-1 and TRBJ2-7, with a tentative D call TRBD1 (6 bases). Germline CDR1 is MNHNS and CDR2 is SASEGT. V was clipped by 1 base and J by 11 bases, with 9 bases between them. The CDR3 runs 11 residues. As DNA, the CDR3 is TGTGCCAGCAGTGAAGTGGGACATAAGTACTTC. Its translation: CASSEVGHKYF.